The rows below give T cell receptor beta chains drawn from one sample of a study of blood T cell repertoires in COVID-19. The data were produced by immunoSEQ multiplex PCR, yet TCRdb's version contains in-frame clones alone and is incomplete. The table includes roughly 80,000 clones, 80% detected once. The material sequenced was peripheral blood. These receptors all stem from a man aged 55 to 70 with active or convalescent COVID-19. The CDR3 runs from the conserved cysteine through the conserved F or W. A D gene is named only where the DNA matches it firmly. Clone size is stated in some rows and not others, as once, few, many or a class when expanded.

j_gene: TRBJ2-2
d_gene: .
v_gene: TRBV5-1
abundance: .
CDR3aa: CASSLGLATGELFF
CDR3nt: TGCGCCAGCAGCTTGGGTTTGGCTACCGGGGAGCTGTTTTTT

j_gene: TRBJ2-7
d_gene: TRBD1
v_gene: TRBV18
abundance: .
CDR3aa: CASSPPGTGGGEQYF
CDR3nt: TGTGCCAGCTCACCACCCGGGACAGGGGGCGGGGAGCAGTACTTC

j_gene: TRBJ1-2
d_gene: .
v_gene: TRBV11-2
abundance: .
CDR3aa: CASSLTSGYGYTF
CDR3nt: TGTGCCAGCAGCTTAACTTCGGGCTATGGCTACACCTTC

j_gene: TRBJ2-7
d_gene: .
v_gene: TRBV5-1
abundance: .
CDR3aa: CASSLARGFEQYF
CDR3nt: TGCGCCAGCAGCTTGGCTCGCGGCTTCGAGCAGTACTTC

j_gene: TRBJ2-7
d_gene: .
v_gene: TRBV18
abundance: once
CDR3aa: CASSRGQPPTYEQYF
CDR3nt: TGTGCCAGCTCACGGGGCCAGCCCCCTACCTACGAGCAGTACTTC

j_gene: TRBJ1-2
d_gene: .
v_gene: TRBV5-1
abundance: .
CDR3aa: CASSLSQGKGGYTF
CDR3nt: TGCGCCAGCAGCTTGAGCCAGGGAAAGGGTGGCTACACCTTC

j_gene: TRBJ1-4
d_gene: TRBD1
v_gene: TRBV6-6
abundance: .
CDR3aa: CASTLTGDEKLFF
CDR3nt: TGTGCCAGCACCCTGACAGGGGATGAAAAACTGTTTTTT

j_gene: TRBJ1-2
d_gene: .
v_gene: TRBV6-2/TRBV6-3
abundance: .
CDR3aa: CASSYSEIYGYTF
CDR3nt: TGTGCCAGCAGTTACTCCGAGATCTATGGCTACACCTTC

j_gene: TRBJ1-2
d_gene: .
v_gene: TRBV10-3
abundance: .
CDR3aa: CAISYRERGYGYTF
CDR3nt: TGTGCCATCAGTTACAGGGAAAGAGGATATGGCTACACCTTC

j_gene: TRBJ1-4
d_gene: .
v_gene: TRBV7-2
abundance: .
CDR3aa: CASSLAIDGPRGQLFF
CDR3nt: TGTGCCAGCAGCTTGGCCATAGACGGCCCGAGAGGGCAACTGTTTTTT

j_gene: TRBJ2-5
d_gene: TRBD2
v_gene: TRBV4-3
abundance: .
CDR3aa: CASSQGASGASGGKETQYF
CDR3nt: TGCGCCAGCAGCCAAGGAGCCTCAGGAGCTAGCGGGGGGAAAGAGACCCAGTACTTC

j_gene: TRBJ2-3
d_gene: TRBD2
v_gene: TRBV6-2/TRBV6-3
abundance: .
CDR3aa: CASSYRTSGDGAQYF
CDR3nt: TGTGCCAGCAGTTACCGGACTAGCGGCGACGGGGCGCAGTATTTT

j_gene: TRBJ1-4
d_gene: .
v_gene: TRBV19
abundance: .
CDR3aa: CASTEIRGVEKLFF
CDR3nt: TGTGCCAGCACGGAGATCAGGGGAGTAGAAAAACTGTTTTTT

j_gene: TRBJ2-1
d_gene: TRBD2
v_gene: TRBV9
abundance: .
CDR3aa: CASSPRVAGGRNEQFF
CDR3nt: TGTGCCAGCAGCCCCCGTGTAGCGGGGGGGCGCAATGAGCAGTTCTTC

j_gene: TRBJ2-5
d_gene: .
v_gene: TRBV2
abundance: .
CDR3aa: CASVVGYPSETQYF
CDR3nt: TGTGCCAGCGTGGTGGGCTATCCTAGCGAGACCCAGTACTTC

j_gene: TRBJ2-7
d_gene: TRBD2
v_gene: TRBV13
abundance: .
CDR3aa: CASSLTSGGVNEQYF
CDR3nt: TGTGCCAGCAGCTTAACTAGCGGGGGGGTCAACGAGCAGTACTTC

j_gene: TRBJ2-2
d_gene: .
v_gene: TRBV7-2
abundance: .
CDR3aa: CASSFNQVATGELFF
CDR3nt: TGTGCCAGCAGCTTTAATCAAGTAGCAACCGGGGAGCTGTTTTTT

j_gene: TRBJ2-5
d_gene: TRBD1
v_gene: TRBV20-1
abundance: .
CDR3aa: CSAYRDRDF
CDR3nt: TGCAGTGCTTACCGGGACAGGGACTTC

j_gene: TRBJ2-5
d_gene: .
v_gene: TRBV5-1
abundance: .
CDR3aa: CASSPGERTDHQETQYF
CDR3nt: TGCGCCAGCAGCCCCGGGGAACGGACAGACCACCAAGAGACCCAGTACTTC

j_gene: TRBJ2-6
d_gene: TRBD2
v_gene: TRBV2
abundance: .
CDR3aa: CARTSGGPRPISGANVLTF
CDR3nt: TGTGCCAGGACTAGCGGGGGGCCTAGACCGATCTCTGGGGCCAACGTCCTGACTTTC

j_gene: TRBJ2-5
d_gene: TRBD2
v_gene: TRBV3-1/TRBV3-2
abundance: .
CDR3aa: CASSSSGGQTQYF
CDR3nt: TGTGCCAGCAGCTCTAGCGGGGGTCAGACCCAGTACTTC

j_gene: TRBJ1-5
d_gene: TRBD1
v_gene: TRBV15
abundance: .
CDR3aa: CATSRGQGLSNQPQHF
CDR3nt: TGTGCCACCAGCAGAGGACAGGGGCTTAGCAATCAGCCCCAGCATTTT